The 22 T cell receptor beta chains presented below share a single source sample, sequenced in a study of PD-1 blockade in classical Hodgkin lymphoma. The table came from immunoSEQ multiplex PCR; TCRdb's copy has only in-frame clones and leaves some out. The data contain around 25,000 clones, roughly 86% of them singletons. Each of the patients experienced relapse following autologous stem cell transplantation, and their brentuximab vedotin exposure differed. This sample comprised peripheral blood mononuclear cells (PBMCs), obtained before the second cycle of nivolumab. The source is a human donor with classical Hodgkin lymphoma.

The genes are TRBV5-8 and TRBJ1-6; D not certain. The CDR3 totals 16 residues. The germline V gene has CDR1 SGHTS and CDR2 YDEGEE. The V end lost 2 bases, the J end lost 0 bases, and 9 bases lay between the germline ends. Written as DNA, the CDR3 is TGTGCCAGCAGCTTTGGAACTAGCTCCTATAATTCACCCCTCCACTTT. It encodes CASSFGTSSYNSPLHF.

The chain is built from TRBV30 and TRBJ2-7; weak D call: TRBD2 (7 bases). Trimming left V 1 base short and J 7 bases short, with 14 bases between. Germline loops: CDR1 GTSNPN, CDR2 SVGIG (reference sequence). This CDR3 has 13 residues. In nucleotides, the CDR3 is TGTGCCTGGAGTGGTGGGGGGGCATCTGAGCAGTACTTC. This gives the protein CAWSGGGASEQYF. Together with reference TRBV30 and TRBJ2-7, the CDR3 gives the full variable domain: SQTIHQWPATLVQPVGSPLSLECTVEGTSNPNLYWYRQAAGRGLQLLFYSVGIGQISSEVPQNLSASRPQDRQFILSSKKLLLSDSGFYLCAWSGGGASEQYFGPGTRLTVT.

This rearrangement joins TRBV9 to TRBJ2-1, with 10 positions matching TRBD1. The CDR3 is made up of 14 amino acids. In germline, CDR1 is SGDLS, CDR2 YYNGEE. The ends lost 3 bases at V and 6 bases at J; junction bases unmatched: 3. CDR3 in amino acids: CASSEWTGGNEQFF. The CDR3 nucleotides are TGTGCCAGCAGCGAATGGACAGGGGGCAATGAGCAGTTCTTC.

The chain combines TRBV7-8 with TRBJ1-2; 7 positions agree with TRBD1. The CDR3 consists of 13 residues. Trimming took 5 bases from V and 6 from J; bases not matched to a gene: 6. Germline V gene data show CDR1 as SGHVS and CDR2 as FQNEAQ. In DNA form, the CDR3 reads TGTGCCAGCAGCCAGGACAGGTTCGATGGCTACACCTTC. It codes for CASSQDRFDGYTF.

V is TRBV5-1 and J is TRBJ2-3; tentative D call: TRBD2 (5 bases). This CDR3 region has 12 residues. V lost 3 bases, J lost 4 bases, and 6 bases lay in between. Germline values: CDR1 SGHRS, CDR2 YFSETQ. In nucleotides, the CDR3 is TGCGCCAGCAGCTCCGGGGCAGATACGCAGTATTTT. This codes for CASSSGADTQYF.

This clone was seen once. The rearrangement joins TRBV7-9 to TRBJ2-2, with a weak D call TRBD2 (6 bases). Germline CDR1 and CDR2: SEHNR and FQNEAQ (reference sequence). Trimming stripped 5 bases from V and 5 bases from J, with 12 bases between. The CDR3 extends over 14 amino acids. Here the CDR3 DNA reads TGTGCCAGCAGCCCGGGCGGGGCGACCGGGGAGCTGTTTTTT. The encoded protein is CASSPGGATGELFF.

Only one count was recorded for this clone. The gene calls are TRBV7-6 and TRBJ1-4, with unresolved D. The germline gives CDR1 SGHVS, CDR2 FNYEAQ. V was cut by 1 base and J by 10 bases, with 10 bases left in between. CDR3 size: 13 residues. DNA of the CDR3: TGTGCCAGCAGCTTAGAGGGAGCGAGAAAACTGTTTTTT. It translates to CASSLEGARKLFF.

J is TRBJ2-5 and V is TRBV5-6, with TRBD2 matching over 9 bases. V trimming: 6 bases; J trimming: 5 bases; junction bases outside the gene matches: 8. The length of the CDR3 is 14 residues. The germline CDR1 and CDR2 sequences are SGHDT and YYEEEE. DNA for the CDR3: TGTGCCAGCAAGGTTTCGCTAGCGGGGGAGACCCAGTACTTC. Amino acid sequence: CASKVSLAGETQYF. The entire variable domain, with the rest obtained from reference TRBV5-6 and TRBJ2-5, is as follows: DAGVTQSPTHLIKTRGQQVTLRCSPKSGHDTVSWYQQALGQGPQFIFQYYEEEERQRGNFPDRFSGHQFPNYSSELNVNALLLGDSALYLCASKVSLAGETQYFGPGTRLLVL.

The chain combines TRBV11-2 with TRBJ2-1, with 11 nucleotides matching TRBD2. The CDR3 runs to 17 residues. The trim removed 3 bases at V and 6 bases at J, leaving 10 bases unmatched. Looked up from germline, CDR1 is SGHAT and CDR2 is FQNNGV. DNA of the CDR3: TGTGCCAGCAGCTTCACAACTAGCGGGGGTGTAGGCAATGAGCAGTTCTTC. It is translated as CASSFTTSGGVGNEQFF.

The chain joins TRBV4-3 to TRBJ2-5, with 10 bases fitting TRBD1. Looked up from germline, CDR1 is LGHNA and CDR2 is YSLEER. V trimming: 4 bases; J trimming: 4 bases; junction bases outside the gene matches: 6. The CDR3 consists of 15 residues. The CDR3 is CASSLGTGVRETQYF. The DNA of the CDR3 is TGCGCCAGCAGCCTAGGGACAGGGGTAAGAGAGACCCAGTACTTC.

The CDR3 protein is CASSQPGRLNTEAFF. In nucleotides, the CDR3 is TGCGCCAGCAGCCAACCGGGACGGTTGAACACTGAAGCTTTCTTT. The chain is built from TRBV4-3 and TRBJ1-1, with D possibly matching TRBD1 (5 bases). Trimming left V 2 bases short and J 0 bases short, with 10 bases between. The CDR3 covers 15 residues. In germline, CDR1 is LGHNA, CDR2 YSLEER.

CDR3 bases: TGTGCCAGCAGTTTCTCAGGGGGCTCTCAGCCCCAGCATTTT. It yields the protein CASSFSGGSQPQHF. The chain recombines TRBV28 with TRBJ1-5; 8 bases match TRBD1. The V and J ends lost 3 bases and 6 bases, in that order; junction bases with no gene match: 4. CDR3 length: 14 residues. From germline, CDR1 is MDHEN and CDR2 SYDVKM.

DNA for the CDR3: TGTGCCAGTAGCGGGACAGGGACGAACACTGAAGCTTTCTTT. This translates into CASSGTGTNTEAFF. V gene TRBV19 combines with J gene TRBJ1-1, with TRBD1 matching 9 bases. The CDR3 spans 14 residues. Germline CDR1 LNHDA, CDR2 SQIVND (reference sequence). J was trimmed by 1 base and V by 6 bases; bases with no gene match: 3. Combining the CDR3 with reference TRBV19 and TRBJ1-1 gives the whole variable domain DGGITQSPKYLFRKEGQNVTLSCEQNLNHDAMYWYRQDPGQGLRLIYYSQIVNDFQKGDIAEGYSVSREKKESFPLTVTSAQKNPTAFYLCASSGTGTNTEAFFGQGTRLTVV.

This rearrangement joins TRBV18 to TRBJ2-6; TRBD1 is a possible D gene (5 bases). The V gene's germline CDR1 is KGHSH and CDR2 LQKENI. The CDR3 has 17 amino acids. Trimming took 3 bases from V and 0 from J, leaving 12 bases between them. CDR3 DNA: TGTGCCAGCTCACCCCCCTCAGGGATCTCTGGGGCCAACGTCCTGACTTTC. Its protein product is CASSPPSGISGANVLTF. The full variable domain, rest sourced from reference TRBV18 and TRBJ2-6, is NAGVMQNPRHLVRRRGQEARLRCSPMKGHSHVYWYRQLPEEGLKFMVYLQKENIIDESGMPKERFSAEFPKEGPSILRIQQVVRGDSAAYFCASSPPSGISGANVLTFGAGSRLTVL.

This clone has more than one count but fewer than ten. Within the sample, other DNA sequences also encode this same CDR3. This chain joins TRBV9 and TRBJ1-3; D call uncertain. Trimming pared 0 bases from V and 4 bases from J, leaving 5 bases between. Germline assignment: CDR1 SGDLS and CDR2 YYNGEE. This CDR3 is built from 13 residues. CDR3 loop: CASSVEGGNTIYF. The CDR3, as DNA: TGTGCCAGCAGCGTAGAAGGAGGAAACACCATATATTTT.

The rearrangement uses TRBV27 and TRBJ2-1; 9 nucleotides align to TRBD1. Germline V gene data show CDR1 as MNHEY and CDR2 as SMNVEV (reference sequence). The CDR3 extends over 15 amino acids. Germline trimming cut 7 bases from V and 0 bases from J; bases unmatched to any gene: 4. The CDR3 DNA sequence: TGTGCCAGCATCCTGGACAGGGGCTCCTACAATGAGCAGTTCTTC. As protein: CASILDRGSYNEQFF.

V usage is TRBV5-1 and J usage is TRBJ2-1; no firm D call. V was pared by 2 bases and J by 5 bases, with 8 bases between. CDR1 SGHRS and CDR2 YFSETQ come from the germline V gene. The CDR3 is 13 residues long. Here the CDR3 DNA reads TGCGCCAGCAGCTTTCGGCATCACAATGAGCAGTTCTTC. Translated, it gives CASSFRHHNEQFF. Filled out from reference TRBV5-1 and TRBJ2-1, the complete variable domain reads KAGVTQTPRYLIKTRGQQVTLSCSPISGHRSVSWYQQTPGQGLQFLFEYFSETQRNKGNFPGRFSGRQFSNSRSEMNVSTLELGDSALYLCASSFRHHNEQFFGPGTRLTVL.

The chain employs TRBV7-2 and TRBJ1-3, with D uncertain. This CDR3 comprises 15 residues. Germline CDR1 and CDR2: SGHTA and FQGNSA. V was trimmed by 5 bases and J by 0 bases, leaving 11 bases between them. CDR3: CASSQPRSSGNTIYF. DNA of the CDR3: TGTGCCAGCAGCCAGCCCCGGAGCTCTGGAAACACCATATATTTT.

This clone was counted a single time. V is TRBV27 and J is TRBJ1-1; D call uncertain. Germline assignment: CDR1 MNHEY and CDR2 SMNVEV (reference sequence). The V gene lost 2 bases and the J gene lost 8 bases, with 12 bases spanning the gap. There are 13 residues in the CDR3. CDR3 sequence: CASSLIVGLEAFF. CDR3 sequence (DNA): TGTGCCAGCAGTTTAATAGTCGGGTTAGAAGCTTTCTTT.

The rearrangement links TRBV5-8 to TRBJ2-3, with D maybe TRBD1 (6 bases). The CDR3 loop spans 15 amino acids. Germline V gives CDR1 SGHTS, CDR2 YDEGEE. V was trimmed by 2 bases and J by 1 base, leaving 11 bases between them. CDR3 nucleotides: TGTGCCAGCAGCTTCGAGGGGGTGGGCACAGATACGCAGTATTTT. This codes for CASSFEGVGTDTQYF.

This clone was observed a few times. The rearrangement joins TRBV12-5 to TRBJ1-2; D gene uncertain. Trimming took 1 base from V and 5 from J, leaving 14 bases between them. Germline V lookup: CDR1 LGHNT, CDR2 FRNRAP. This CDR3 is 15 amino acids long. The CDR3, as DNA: TGTGCTAGTGGTTTGGGATCGGGGTTATGGTATGGCTACACCTTC. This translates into CASGLGSGLWYGYTF. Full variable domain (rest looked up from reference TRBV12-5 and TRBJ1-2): DARVTQTPRHKVTEMGQEVTMRCQPILGHNTVFWYRQTMMQGLELLAYFRNRAPLDDSGMPKDRFSAEMPDATLATLKIQPSEPRDSAVYFCASGLGSGLWYGYTFGSGTRLTVV.

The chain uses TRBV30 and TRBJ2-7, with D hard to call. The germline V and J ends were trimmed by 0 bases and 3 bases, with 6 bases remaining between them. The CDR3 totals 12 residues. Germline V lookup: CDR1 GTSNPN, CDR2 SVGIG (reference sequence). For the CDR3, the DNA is TGTGCCTGGAGTGTATTGGACTACGAGCAGTACTTC. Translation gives CAWSVLDYEQYF.